This is a list of T cell receptor beta chains from one sample in a study of blood T cell repertoires in COVID-19. Clones were sequenced by immunoSEQ multiplex PCR, and TCRdb holds only the in-frame ones, with some missing. This table has 120,000 to 150,000 clones, over 80% appearing once. Sequencing was done on a sample of peripheral blood. The receptors here all came from a man in his sixties with active or convalescent COVID-19. The CDR3 runs from the conserved cysteine through the conserved F or W. A D gene is named only where the DNA matches it firmly. Only part of the rows carry a size: once, few, many, or a class if the clone is expanded.

J,size,V,D,DNA,CDR3
TRBJ2-2,-,TRBV4-1,TRBD1,TGCGCCAGCATAGGACAGGGGAACCCCCTACGTGGAACCGGGGAGCTGTTTTTT,CASIGQGNPLRGTGELFF
TRBJ1-6,-,TRBV30,-,TGTGCCTGGAGTGTAGGCCAGGGCGGCTCACCCCTCCACTTT,CAWSVGQGGSPLHF
TRBJ2-3,-,TRBV5-1,-,TGCGCCAGCAGCTTGGTCTTTTTCGATGCGGATAGCACAGATACGCAGTATTTT,CASSLVFFDADSTDTQYF
TRBJ2-4,-,TRBV5-5,TRBD2,TGTGCCAGCAGCTTGGTCGGAGCGGGAGCGACCAAAAACATTCAGTACTTC,CASSLVGAGATKNIQYF
TRBJ1-2,-,TRBV27,-,TGTGCCAGCAGGCCGGGGATTAACTATGGCTACACCTTC,CASRPGINYGYTF
TRBJ1-5,-,TRBV6-6,-,TGTGCCAGCAGTTCGAGATCAGGAGGCCATCAGCCCCAGCATTTT,CASSSRSGGHQPQHF
TRBJ2-4,-,TRBV14,-,TGTGCCAGCAGCCGGGGCCACCCGCAGACGGGGTCCTGGCAGACCGGGAGCATTCAGTACTTC,CASSRGHPQTGSWQTGSIQYF
TRBJ1-5,-,TRBV19,-,TGTGCCAGTAGTCCCAGCGCCGGCAGCAATCAGCCCCAGCATTTT,CASSPSAGSNQPQHF
TRBJ1-6,-,TRBV6-5,-,TGTGCCAGCAGCCGCGAGGGTGGCTCACCCCTCCACTTT,CASSREGGSPLHF
TRBJ1-6,-,TRBV28,-,TGTGCCAGCAGAGCGGGGAATTCACCCCTCCACTTT,CASRAGNSPLHF
TRBJ1-5,-,TRBV5-5,TRBD1,TGTGCCAGCAGCTTAGGGACAGCGCCCAATCAGCCCCAGCATTTT,CASSLGTAPNQPQHF
TRBJ2-7,-,TRBV11-2,-,TGTGCCAGCAGCTTAGGACTTGCCCCCTCCTACGAGCAGTACTTC,CASSLGLAPSYEQYF
TRBJ2-1,few,TRBV29-1,-,TGCAGCGTTGCCCGGGACAATGAGCAGTTCTTC,CSVARDNEQFF
TRBJ2-1,-,TRBV30,-,TGTGCCTGGTTCGGGACTTCATACAATGAGCAGTTCTTC,CAWFGTSYNEQFF
TRBJ2-3,-,TRBV5-1,-,TGCGCCAGCAGCATGTATGGCACAGATACGCAGTATTTT,CASSMYGTDTQYF
TRBJ2-5,once,TRBV11-2,-,TGTGCCAGCAGCTTAGTTGGCGGGACGGGAGAGACCCAGTACTTC,CASSLVGGTGETQYF
TRBJ2-3,-,TRBV25-1,-,TGTGCCAGCAGTACTAGCACAGATACGCAGTATTTT,CASSTSTDTQYF
TRBJ1-2,-,TRBV5-5,TRBD1,TGTGCCAGCAGCGGGAGGACAGGGAACTATGGCTACACCTTC,CASSGRTGNYGYTF
TRBJ2-1,-,TRBV18,-,TGTGCCAGCTCACCACGAACGGGAGCGGGCGATGAGCAGTTCTTC,CASSPRTGAGDEQFF